This T cell receptor beta chain was sequenced in a study of blood T cell repertoires in COVID-19. About the study: Material from acute and convalescent COVID-19 was sourced from the United States, Italy and Spain. PBMCs, B-cell-depleted T cells, or T cells were the source of the cDNA or gDNA that made up the material.

Trimming cost V 3 bases and J 3 bases, with 8 bases left between them. The length of the CDR3 is 13 residues. The germline V gene has CDR1 MNHNS and CDR2 SASEGT. Original analysis: Quantification of nucleated cells was approximated via reference gene primer amplification. The repertoire was sequenced with immunoSEQ multiplex PCR; TCRdb's copy has only in-frame clones and lacks some. V and J calls and clone size are as listed in that table; D and trimming were resolved from the DNA. This sample carries about 200,000 clones, roughly 90% of them seen once, and the ten largest clones take approximately 7%.

The receptor was derived from a man in his forties with acute or convalescent COVID-19. The material sequenced was peripheral blood. The chain carries TRBV6-1 and TRBJ1-1; D is perhaps TRBD1 (5 bases). CDR3 nucleotide sequence: TGTGCCAGCAGTGAGATCAGGGACACTGAAGCTTTCTTT. It specifies CASSEIRDTEAFF.